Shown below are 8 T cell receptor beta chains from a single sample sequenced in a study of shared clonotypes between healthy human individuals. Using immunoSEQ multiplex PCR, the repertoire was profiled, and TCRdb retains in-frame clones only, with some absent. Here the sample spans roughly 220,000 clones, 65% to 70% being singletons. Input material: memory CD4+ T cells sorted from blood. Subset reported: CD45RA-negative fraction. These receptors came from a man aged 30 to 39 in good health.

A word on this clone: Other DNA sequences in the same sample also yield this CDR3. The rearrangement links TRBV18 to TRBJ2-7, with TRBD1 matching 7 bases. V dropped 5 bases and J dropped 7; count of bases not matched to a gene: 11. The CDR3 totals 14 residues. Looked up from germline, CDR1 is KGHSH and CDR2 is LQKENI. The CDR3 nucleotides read TGTGCCAGCTCATCGCCTAACAGGGGTGGGGAGCAGTACTTC. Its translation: CASSSPNRGGEQYF. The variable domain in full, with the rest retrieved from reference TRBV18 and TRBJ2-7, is NAGVMQNPRHLVRRRGQEARLRCSPMKGHSHVYWYRQLPEEGLKFMVYLQKENIIDESGMPKERFSAEFPKEGPSILRIQQVVRGDSAAYFCASSSPNRGGEQYFGPGTRLTVT.

The CDR3 here is CASSSADRGAEAFF. CDR3 sequence (DNA): TGCGCCAGCAGCTCAGCAGACAGGGGCGCTGAAGCTTTCTTT. This rearrangement joins TRBV4-3 to TRBJ1-1, with 8 bases aligning to TRBD1. The V segment lost 5 bases and the J segment 6 bases; nucleotides outside the gene matches: 8. This CDR3 spans 14 amino acids. Germline V CDR1 and CDR2: LGHNA, YSLEER.

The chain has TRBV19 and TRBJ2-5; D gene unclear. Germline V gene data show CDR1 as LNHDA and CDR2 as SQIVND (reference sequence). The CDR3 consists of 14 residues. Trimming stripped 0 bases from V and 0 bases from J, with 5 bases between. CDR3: CASSIELYQETQYF. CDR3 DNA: TGTGCCAGTAGTATAGAGCTGTACCAAGAGACCCAGTACTTC.

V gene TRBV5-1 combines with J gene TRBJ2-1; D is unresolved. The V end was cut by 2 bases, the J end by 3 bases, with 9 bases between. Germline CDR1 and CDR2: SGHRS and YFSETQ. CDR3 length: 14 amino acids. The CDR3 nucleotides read TGCGCCAGCAGCTTTCAGGACCACTACAATGAGCAGTTCTTC. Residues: CASSFQDHYNEQFF.

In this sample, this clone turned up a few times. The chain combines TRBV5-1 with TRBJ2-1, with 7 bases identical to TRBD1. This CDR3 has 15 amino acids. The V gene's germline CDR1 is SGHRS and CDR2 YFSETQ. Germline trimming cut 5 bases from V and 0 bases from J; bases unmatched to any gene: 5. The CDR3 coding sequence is TGCGCCAGCAGACCTGGACAGGACTCCTACAATGAGCAGTTCTTC. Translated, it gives CASRPGQDSYNEQFF.

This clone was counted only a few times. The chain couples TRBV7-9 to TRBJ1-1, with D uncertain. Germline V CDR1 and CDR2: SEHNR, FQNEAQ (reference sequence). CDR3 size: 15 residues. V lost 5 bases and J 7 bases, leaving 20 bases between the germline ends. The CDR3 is CASSPPASLISEAFF. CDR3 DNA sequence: TGTGCCAGCAGCCCCCCGGCCTCATTGATTAGTGAAGCTTTCTTT.

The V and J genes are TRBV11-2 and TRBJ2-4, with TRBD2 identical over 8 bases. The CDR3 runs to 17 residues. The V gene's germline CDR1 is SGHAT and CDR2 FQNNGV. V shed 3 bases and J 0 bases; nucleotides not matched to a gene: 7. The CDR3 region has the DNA TGTGCCAGCAGCTTGCTAGCGGGTATACTAGCCAAAAACATTCAGTACTTC. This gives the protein CASSLLAGILAKNIQYF.

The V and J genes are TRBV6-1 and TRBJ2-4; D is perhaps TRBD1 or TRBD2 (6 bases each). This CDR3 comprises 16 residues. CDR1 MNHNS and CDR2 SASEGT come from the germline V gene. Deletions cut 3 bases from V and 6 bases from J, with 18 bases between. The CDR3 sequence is CASSDSFRGEANIQYF. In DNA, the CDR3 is TGTGCCAGCAGTGATTCTTTTAGGGGGGAGGCAAACATTCAGTACTTC.